Listed here are 6 T cell receptor beta chains from one sample, sequenced in a study of T cells after posttransplantation cyclophosphamide. Assay: immunoSEQ multiplex PCR; the TCRdb copy retains only in-frame clones and omits some. The sample includes tens of thousands of clones, almost 95% of them seen just once. Source material: PBMCs. Receptor source: a woman aged 45 to 65 in good health and a related stem cell transplant donor.

The chain employs TRBV19 and TRBJ1-4; weak D call: TRBD1 (5 bases). The germline V gene encodes CDR1 LNHDA and CDR2 SQIVND (reference sequence). V was shortened by 8 bases and J by 4 bases, with 14 bases between the two germline ends. The CDR3 is 14 amino acids. CDR3 sequence: CASGLGGNNEKLFF. CDR3 in DNA: TGTGCCAGTGGACTGGGGGGAAATAATGAAAAACTGTTTTTT.

The chain combines TRBV23-1 with TRBJ1-5; D is possibly TRBD1 (6 bases). TRBV23-1 is an ORF, with its function uncertain. The CDR3 runs 16 residues. Trimming cost V 6 bases and J 3 bases, with 18 bases left between them. CDR3 DNA: TGCGCCAGCAGCCCAGCGGCGGGGGCATTCAATCAGCCCCAGCATTTT. Protein product: CASSPAAGAFNQPQHF.

V is TRBV6-6 and J is TRBJ1-2, with TRBD1 as a possible D gene (6 bases). V dropped 5 bases and J dropped 0 bases, with 13 bases sitting between them. In germline, CDR1 is MNHNY, CDR2 SVGAGI (reference sequence). The CDR3 runs 15 residues. The CDR3, as DNA: TGTGCCAGCAGTCGGCAGGGGTCATCTAACTATGGCTACACCTTC. As protein: CASSRQGSSNYGYTF.

The chain has TRBV5-1 and TRBJ2-3; possible D gene TRBD1, 6 bases. Trimming removed 4 bases at V and 0 bases at J, with 18 bases between. Germline V gene data show CDR1 as SGHRS and CDR2 as YFSETQ. The CDR3 runs to 17 residues. Here the CDR3 DNA reads TGCGCCAGCAGCCGTGACAGGTCTGGTGCTAGCACAGATACGCAGTATTTT. This translates into CASSRDRSGASTDTQYF. The full variable domain, completed using reference TRBV5-1 and TRBJ2-3, is KAGVTQTPRYLIKTRGQQVTLSCSPISGHRSVSWYQQTPGQGLQFLFEYFSETQRNKGNFPGRFSGRQFSNSRSEMNVSTLELGDSALYLCASSRDRSGASTDTQYFGPGTRLTVL.

CDR3 protein: CASSSGTEYTGELFF. The CDR3 coding sequence is TGCGCCAGCAGCTCCGGGACAGAGTACACCGGGGAGCTGTTTTTT. The rearrangement joins TRBV5-1 to TRBJ2-2; TRBD1 agrees at 7 bases. The CDR3 totals 15 residues. The germline gives CDR1 SGHRS, CDR2 YFSETQ. V lost 3 bases and J lost 3; bases outside the gene matches: 5.

This clone was recorded once. The chain couples TRBV12-5 to TRBJ2-5; perhaps TRBD1 as D (5 bases). CDR3 length equals 15 residues. V dropped 5 bases and J dropped 3 bases, with 16 bases sitting between them. Per germline, CDR1 LGHNT and CDR2 FRNRAP. CDR3 nucleotides: TGTGCTAGTGGTCCGACTCCTGGGGCAAAAGAGACCCAGTACTTC. Encoded protein: CASGPTPGAKETQYF. Using reference TRBV12-5 and TRBJ2-5 for the parts outside the CDR3, the full variable domain is DARVTQTPRHKVTEMGQEVTMRCQPILGHNTVFWYRQTMMQGLELLAYFRNRAPLDDSGMPKDRFSAEMPDATLATLKIQPSEPRDSAVYFCASGPTPGAKETQYFGPGTRLLVL.